The 30 T cell receptor beta chains presented below share a single source sample, sequenced in a study of CD4+ T cells in melanoma (dated 2022 in TCRdb). Libraries were prepared through the immunoSEQ multiplex PCR assay. TCRdb carries this immuneACCESS record with in-frame sequences only. Its versions omit some clonotypes, under half of them owing to an unresolved V gene in the studies checked, with the rest unexplained. The sample contains 20,000 to 25,000 clones, about three quarters of them found a single time. Of the sample, more than 7.5% is held by the ten largest clones. Source of these receptors: a human donor with melanoma.

The rearrangement uses TRBV2 and TRBJ2-3; D unclear. The CDR3 has 12 amino acids. Looked up from germline, CDR1 is SNHLY and CDR2 is FYNNEI. V dropped 5 bases and J dropped 5 bases, with 8 bases sitting between them. The CDR3 region is CASSRWGDTQYF. In DNA form, the CDR3 reads TGTGCCAGCAGTAGGTGGGGAGATACGCAGTATTTT.

The J gene is TRBJ2-7, the V gene TRBV7-2; D possibly corresponds to TRBD1 (5 bases). The germline gives CDR1 SGHTA, CDR2 FQGNSA. With 8 bases removed from V and 2 bases from J, the gap between germline ends came to 19 bases. There are 15 residues in the CDR3. In DNA form, the CDR3 reads TGTGCCAGCCTGATTAGGATTGGGGCAACCTACGAGCAGTACTTC. Amino acid sequence: CASLIRIGATYEQYF. The full variable domain, rest sourced from reference TRBV7-2 and TRBJ2-7, is GAGVSQSPSNKVTEKGKDVELRCDPISGHTALYWYRQSLGQGLEFLIYFQGNSAPDKSGLPSDRFSAERTGGSVSTLTIQRTQQEDSAVYLCASLIRIGATYEQYFGPGTRLTVT.

V usage is TRBV7-9 and J usage is TRBJ1-5; weak D call: TRBD1 (6 bases). The CDR3 extends over 16 amino acids. V lost 2 bases to trimming and J lost 7 bases, with 18 bases between them. Germline-derived CDR1 and CDR2 are SEHNR and FQNEAQ (reference sequence). CDR3 DNA sequence: TGTGCCAGCAGCTTAAACTCGGGGGGCCAGGGGCAGCCCCAGCATTTT. Its translation is CASSLNSGGQGQPQHF. Combining the CDR3 with reference TRBV7-9 and TRBJ1-5 gives the whole variable domain DTGVSQNPRHKITKRGQNVTFRCDPISEHNRLYWYRQTLGQGPEFLTYFQNEAQLEKSRLLSDRFSAERPKGSFSTLEIQRTEQGDSAMYLCASSLNSGGQGQPQHFGDGTRLSIL.

The chain links TRBV6-1 to TRBJ2-3; TRBD2 matches 14 bases. Germline-derived CDR1 and CDR2 are MNHNS and SASEGT. V shed 6 bases, J shed 4 bases, and the junction held 3 bases outside the gene matches. The CDR3 contains 15 residues. As DNA, the CDR3 is TGTGCCAGCAGAAGGACTAGCGGGGGGTCAGATACGCAGTATTTT. This encodes CASRRTSGGSDTQYF.

The CDR3 DNA reads TGTGCCAGCAGCCGTGGGACAGGGAGCTACAATGAGCAGTTCTTC. This codes for CASSRGTGSYNEQFF. The chain employs TRBV6-5 and TRBJ2-1; TRBD1 matches at 9 bases. CDR1 and CDR2 (germline): MNHEY, SVGAGI. The CDR3 has 15 residues. Unmatched junction bases numbered 6, after V lost 6 bases and J lost 3 bases.

The V and J genes are TRBV28 and TRBJ2-7; D ambiguous. This CDR3 is 11 amino acids long. Germline CDR1 is MDHEN and CDR2 is SYDVKM. The germline V and J ends were trimmed by 6 bases and 3 bases, with 6 bases remaining between them. This CDR3 is CASSNFYEQYF. The CDR3 bases are TGTGCCAGCAGCAACTTCTACGAGCAGTACTTC.

The chain joins TRBV7-9 to TRBJ1-2; tentative D call: TRBD1 (5 bases). Germline CDR1 reads SEHNR; CDR2 reads FQNEAQ (reference sequence). Trimming stripped 6 bases from V and 7 bases from J, with 15 bases between. This CDR3 has 13 amino acids. The CDR3 is CASRDLGGSGYTF. The CDR3 DNA is TGTGCCAGCAGGGACCTCGGGGGTAGTGGCTACACCTTC.

The chain uses TRBV2 and TRBJ2-5, with TRBD1 matching over 7 bases. The ends lost 4 bases at V and 3 bases at J; junction bases unmatched: 8. Germline V CDR1 and CDR2: SNHLY, FYNNEI. The CDR3 runs 15 residues. CDR3 sequence: CASSGGSTGEETQYF. CDR3 nucleotide sequence: TGTGCCAGCAGTGGGGGGTCAACAGGGGAAGAGACCCAGTACTTC.

The chain has TRBV6-5 and TRBJ1-1; D is uncertain. V was cut by 0 bases and J by 5 bases, with 16 bases left in between. The length of the CDR3 is 16 residues. Germline CDR1 and CDR2: MNHEY and SVGAGI. CDR3 in amino acids: CASSYSRQLARTEAFF. The CDR3, as DNA: TGTGCCAGCAGTTACTCGCGGCAGTTAGCGCGAACTGAAGCTTTCTTT.

V is TRBV19 and J is TRBJ1-1; tentatively, D is TRBD1 (5 bases). Trimming removed 0 bases at V and 5 bases at J, with 19 bases between. Germline CDR1 reads LNHDA; CDR2 reads SQIVND (reference sequence). CDR3 length: 17 residues. CDR3 amino acids: CASSIDPRSRGRTEAFF. CDR3 sequence (DNA): TGTGCCAGTAGTATAGACCCGAGGTCCCGGGGGAGAACTGAAGCTTTCTTT.

The chain uses TRBV4-3 and TRBJ2-7, with D unresolved. CDR1 LGHNA and CDR2 YSLEER come from the germline V gene. Trimming took 0 bases from V and 2 from J, leaving 11 bases between them. This CDR3 spans 15 amino acids. CDR3 amino acids: CASSQDPGGTYEQYF. The DNA for the CDR3 is TGCGCCAGCAGCCAAGATCCGGGCGGAACCTACGAGCAGTACTTC.

The rearrangement joins TRBV5-1 to TRBJ1-4, with D unresolved. This CDR3 has 15 residues. Germline CDR1 and CDR2: SGHRS and YFSETQ. Trimming left V 7 bases short and J 6 bases short, with 19 bases between. The CDR3 region is CASAGTGSSYEKLFF. CDR3 coding DNA: TGCGCCAGCGCCGGAACCGGGTCGAGTTATGAAAAACTGTTTTTT.

The V gene is TRBV27, the J gene TRBJ1-4; a possible D gene is TRBD1 (5 bases). The CDR3 is 13 amino acids. V lost 6 bases and J 4 bases, leaving 9 bases between the germline ends. Germline-derived CDR1 and CDR2 are MNHEY and SMNVEV (reference sequence). CDR3 in amino acids: CASRDTGNEKLFF. In DNA, the CDR3 is TGTGCCAGCAGGGACACCGGTAATGAAAAACTGTTTTTT.

This clone was detected a few times. This chain connects TRBV9 to TRBJ2-1; unclear D gene. The CDR3 length is 12 residues. V was cut by 2 bases and J by 5 bases, with 5 bases left in between. From germline, CDR1 is SGDLS and CDR2 YYNGEE. In DNA, the CDR3 is TGTGCCAGCAGCGTGGGTCACAATGAGCAGTTCTTC. Its translation is CASSVGHNEQFF.

The V call is TRBV11-2, the J call TRBJ1-6; D is ambiguous. The germline gives CDR1 SGHAT, CDR2 FQNNGV. V lost 6 bases to trimming and J lost 9 bases, with 9 bases between them. The CDR3 totals 12 residues. CDR3 DNA: TGTGCCAGCAGACATCAAAGTTCACCCCTCCACTTT. Its translation is CASRHQSSPLHF.

The chain combines TRBV5-8 with TRBJ2-3; TRBD1 aligns across 10 bases. The CDR3 length is 17 residues. Germline trimming cut 4 bases from V and 4 bases from J; bases unmatched to any gene: 12. Germline V gene lookup returns CDR1 SGHTS and CDR2 YDEGEE. CDR3 loop: CASSKFLGTGVPDTQYF. The CDR3 DNA is TGTGCCAGCAGCAAGTTCCTCGGGACAGGGGTACCAGATACGCAGTATTTT.

The CDR3 sequence is CASSGGYEQYF. The CDR3 coding sequence is TGTGCCAGCAGCGGGGGCTACGAGCAGTACTTC. The chain joins TRBV6-6 to TRBJ2-7; perhaps TRBD2 as D (6 bases). The CDR3 loop spans 11 amino acids. CDR1 and CDR2 (germline): MNHNY, SVGAGI (reference sequence). V shed 6 bases and J shed 3 bases, with 6 bases lying between them.

This chain connects TRBV6-5 to TRBJ2-5; 9 bases agree with TRBD1. Germline V gives CDR1 MNHEY, CDR2 SVGAGI. This CDR3 comprises 14 residues. Trimming took 0 bases from V and 4 from J; bases not matched to a gene: 0. CDR3 sequence (DNA): TGTGCCAGCAGTTACTCGGGACAGGGAGAGACCCAGTACTTC. It yields the protein CASSYSGQGETQYF.

The chain joins TRBV7-2 to TRBJ2-5; 8 positions agree with TRBD2. This CDR3 is built from 14 residues. CDR1 is SGHTA and CDR2 is FQGNSA in the germline V gene. Trimming cost V 5 bases and J 3 bases; bases outside gene matches: 5. CDR3 sequence (DNA): TGTGCCAGCAGCGGTGGGACTAGTAAAGAGACCCAGTACTTC. Translated, it gives CASSGGTSKETQYF. Combining the CDR3 with reference TRBV7-2 and TRBJ2-5 gives the whole variable domain GAGVSQSPSNKVTEKGKDVELRCDPISGHTALYWYRQSLGQGLEFLIYFQGNSAPDKSGLPSDRFSAERTGGSVSTLTIQRTQQEDSAVYLCASSGGTSKETQYFGPGTRLLVL.

J is TRBJ1-1 and V is TRBV2; TRBD1 agrees at 8 bases. This CDR3 has 11 residues. The germline CDR1 and CDR2 sequences are SNHLY and FYNNEI. Losses at the gene ends were 5 bases for V and 8 bases for J; bases not matched to a gene: 1. The CDR3 spells CASSYRGEAFF. CDR3 nucleotides: TGTGCCAGCAGTTACAGGGGGGAAGCTTTCTTT.

The V call is TRBV2, the J call TRBJ1-1, with 8 bases aligning to TRBD1. The CDR3 is made up of 13 amino acids. CDR1 SNHLY and CDR2 FYNNEI come from the germline V gene. V lost 6 bases, J lost 4 bases, and 4 bases stayed unmatched. The CDR3 here is CASRRQGSTEAFF. The CDR3 coding sequence is TGTGCCAGCAGACGACAGGGGAGCACTGAAGCTTTCTTT.

The rearrangement links TRBV5-1 to TRBJ2-3, with D tentatively TRBD2 (6 bases). Germline assignment: CDR1 SGHRS and CDR2 YFSETQ. This CDR3 comprises 16 residues. Between the trimmed V and J ends, which lost 2 bases and 1 base, there was a span of 14 bases. CDR3 nucleotide sequence: TGCGCCAGCAGCTTTTCCTCGACGGGGGGCACAGATACGCAGTATTTT. Protein sequence: CASSFSSTGGTDTQYF.

In its sample, this clone was seen once. V is TRBV28 and J is TRBJ1-1; D is uncertain. The V end lost 5 bases, the J end lost 7 bases, and 8 bases lay between the germline ends. CDR1 is MDHEN, CDR2 SYDVKM, per germline. The CDR3 length is 11 residues. The CDR3 reads CASSSLREAFF. CDR3 bases: TGTGCCAGCAGTAGTCTGCGTGAAGCTTTCTTT.

The CDR3 region is CAISEFGGGPSDTQYF. The DNA of the CDR3 is TGTGCCATCAGTGAATTCGGGGGGGGGCCCTCAGATACGCAGTATTTT. V is TRBV10-3 and J is TRBJ2-3; the match to TRBD2 covers 8 bases. With V trimmed by 3 bases and J by 4 bases, 9 bases remained unmatched. The CDR3 covers 16 residues. In germline, CDR1 is ENHRY, CDR2 SYGVKD.

The chain recombines TRBV6-1 with TRBJ1-2; 7 nucleotides align to TRBD1. This CDR3 has 15 residues. Per the germline V gene, CDR1 is MNHNS and CDR2 is SASEGT. The V and J ends lost 6 bases and 3 bases, in that order; junction bases with no gene match: 10. CDR3 loop: CASSNPGQIHYGYTF. The CDR3 DNA follows: TGTGCCAGCAGCAATCCGGGACAGATTCACTATGGCTACACCTTC.

This clone came up a few times. The chain recombines TRBV7-2 with TRBJ2-2; 9 bases line up with TRBD1. The ends lost 2 bases at V and 4 bases at J; junction bases unmatched: 8. The CDR3 spans 17 residues. The germline CDR1 and CDR2 sequences are SGHTA and FQGNSA. The CDR3: CASSLNRDRALTGELFF. The CDR3 nucleotides are TGTGCCAGCAGCTTAAACCGGGACAGGGCTCTCACCGGGGAGCTGTTTTTT.

In this sample, this clone turned up a few times. The rearrangement uses TRBV6-5 and TRBJ1-1, with 8 bases fitting TRBD1. The junction had 7 bases not matched to a gene; V was cut back by 6 bases and J by 1 base. The germline V gene has CDR1 MNHEY and CDR2 SVGAGI. The CDR3 contains 15 residues. The CDR3 coding sequence is TGTGCCAGCAGACCCGCCGGGACAGGGAACACTGAAGCTTTCTTT. Protein product: CASRPAGTGNTEAFF.

The V gene is TRBV5-1, the J gene TRBJ1-3; D gene uncertain. The germline gives CDR1 SGHRS, CDR2 YFSETQ. There are 12 residues in the CDR3. The V and J ends lost 4 bases and 9 bases respectively, with 11 bases between them. CDR3: CASSDYIGTIYF. CDR3 nucleotide sequence: TGCGCCAGCAGCGATTACATCGGCACCATATATTTT. The complete variable domain, with remaining parts taken from reference TRBV5-1 and TRBJ1-3, reads KAGVTQTPRYLIKTRGQQVTLSCSPISGHRSVSWYQQTPGQGLQFLFEYFSETQRNKGNFPGRFSGRQFSNSRSEMNVSTLELGDSALYLCASSDYIGTIYFGEGSWLTVV.

The chain combines TRBV10-3 with TRBJ1-2; D may be TRBD1 (5 bases). CDR1 and CDR2 from the germline V gene are ENHRY and SYGVKD. This CDR3 spans 14 amino acids. The V gene lost 2 bases and the J gene lost 8 bases, with 15 bases spanning the gap. The CDR3 is CAISEGIPGRGYTF. In nucleotides, the CDR3 is TGTGCCATCAGTGAGGGTATTCCAGGGAGGGGCTACACCTTC.

The chain has TRBV11-2 and TRBJ1-2, with a possible D match to TRBD1 (6 bases). V dropped 1 base and J dropped 2 bases, with 14 bases sitting between them. This CDR3 comprises 16 residues. Germline V lookup: CDR1 SGHAT, CDR2 FQNNGV. CDR3 sequence reads: CASSLVKGQLNYGYTF. In nucleotides, the CDR3 is TGTGCCAGCAGCTTAGTCAAAGGACAGCTCAACTATGGCTACACCTTC.